This is a list of T cell receptor beta chains from one sample in a study of T cell changes during pregnancy in multiple sclerosis. Assay used: immunoSEQ multiplex PCR; TCRdb lists only in-frame clones, some missing. The sample shows fewer than 40,000 clones, 85% to 90% of them seen only once. The material was CD8+ T cells from peripheral blood mononuclear cells, obtained in the second trimester of pregnancy. The receptor set was obtained from a female donor with multiple sclerosis, enrolled in a pregnancy study. Each CDR3 is given with its conserved first and last residue. The size entry is marked missing in some rows and otherwise reads once, few, many or a size class.

abundance | j_gene | len | v_gene | CDR3aa
few | TRBJ1-1 | 13 | TRBV19 | CASSPGQGAEAFF
NA | TRBJ1-5 | 12 | TRBV28 | CASSLGRQPQHF
NA | TRBJ2-1 | 15 | TRBV4-1 | CASSPGDRGDNEQFF
NA | TRBJ2-1 | 16 | TRBV7-2 | CASSLGWTTAPDEQFF
NA | TRBJ2-5 | 12 | TRBV7-9 | CALAGFQETQYF
few | TRBJ1-6 | 13 | TRBV7-2 | CASSPNGIKPLHF
NA | TRBJ2-5 | 16 | TRBV10-2 | CASSQSRDRVSETQYF
once | TRBJ1-2 | 12 | TRBV30 | CAWSVRGTGYTF
few | TRBJ2-7 | 17 | TRBV7-6 | CASSPGLAGPTTYEQYF
NA | TRBJ1-1 | 15 | TRBV5-4 | CASSLVRGAGTEAFF
NA | TRBJ2-3 | 19 | TRBV2 | CASSEALRGLAVSTDTQYF
NA | TRBJ1-1 | 15 | TRBV5-1 | CASSSSRDRELEAFF
NA | TRBJ1-1 | 15 | TRBV19 | CASSLPGGGKTEAFF
NA | TRBJ1-4 | 17 | TRBV5-8 | CASSLRQGKTLREKLFF
once | TRBJ2-7 | 16 | TRBV9 | CASSVATGGSTYEQYF
NA | TRBJ2-1 | 14 | TRBV27 | CASSWTSGLNEQFF
NA | TRBJ2-1 | 15 | TRBV28 | CASSGPSGGAPEQFF
once | TRBJ2-2 | 15 | TRBV18 | CASSLSRGPIGELFF
NA | TRBJ1-1 | 11 | TRBV27 | CASSSGDRAFF
once | TRBJ1-2 | 14 | TRBV7-2 | CASSFSGQNYGYTF
NA | TRBJ1-2 | 13 | TRBV10-3 | CAITVGGFYGYTF
once | TRBJ2-3 | 17 | TRBV9 | CASSGSTSGGNTDTQYF
NA | TRBJ1-1 | 15 | TRBV14 | CASSQPTIAGGEAFF
NA | TRBJ2-1 | 12 | TRBV4-1 | CASSQATDEQFF
NA | TRBJ1-2 | 16 | TRBV28 | CASSRPADRGYYGYTF
NA | TRBJ2-2 | 17 | TRBV10-2 | CASSEALSGPNTGELFF
NA | TRBJ1-2 | 14 | TRBV6-5 | CASAVEQEDTGYTF
NA | TRBJ2-7 | 14 | TRBV4-1 | CASSHPGSSYEQYF
NA | TRBJ2-7 | 13 | TRBV13 | CASSSRGSYEQYF